Listed here are 4 T cell receptor beta chains from one sample, sequenced in a study of T cells in narcolepsy. Profiling relied on immunoSEQ multiplex PCR, and the TCRdb table lists in-frame clones only, not all of them. The sample comprises about 41,000 clones, approximately 88% of which are singletons, and roughly 1.3% rests with the top ten. Sequenced sample: CD45RA- memory CD4+ T cells from PBMCs. Receptors were obtained from a human donor with narcolepsy.

This chain links TRBV5-4 with TRBJ2-3; TRBD2 aligns across 9 bases. The length of the CDR3 is 16 residues. V trimming: 4 bases; J trimming: 2 bases; junction bases outside the gene matches: 8. Germline CDR1 and CDR2: SGHNT and YYREEE (reference sequence). The CDR3 sequence: CASSGKAGGLTDTQYF. The CDR3 DNA reads TGTGCCAGCAGCGGAAAAGCGGGGGGCCTCACAGATACGCAGTATTTT.

The chain has TRBV6-4 and TRBJ1-1; D is unclear. The length of the CDR3 is 17 residues. V lost 3 bases, J lost 5 bases, and 22 bases lay in between. Germline CDR1 reads MRHNA; CDR2 reads SNTAGT. The CDR3 here is CASSDILVSGRATEAFF. In DNA, the CDR3 is TGTGCCAGCAGTGATATCTTAGTATCGGGTAGGGCGACTGAAGCTTTCTTT.

The rearrangement uses TRBV11-3 and TRBJ2-1; TRBD2 might be the D (5 bases). Trimming shortened V by 6 bases and J by 2 bases, and 20 bases separated the two germline ends. Germline V gene sequence: CDR1 SGHNT, CDR2 YENEEA. This CDR3 is built from 17 residues. This chain's CDR3 is CASSPRTSSTTYNEQFF. The CDR3 DNA reads as TGTGCCAGCAGTCCACGGACTTCCTCGACAACCTACAATGAGCAGTTCTTC.

The V call is TRBV6-5, the J call TRBJ1-2; D call uncertain. Germline-derived CDR1 and CDR2 are MNHEY and SVGAGI. This CDR3 has 11 amino acids. With 6 bases removed from V and 5 bases from J, the gap between germline ends came to 7 bases. In DNA form, the CDR3 reads TGTGCCAGCAGAAAACAGTATGGCTACACCTTC. The encoded protein is CASRKQYGYTF.